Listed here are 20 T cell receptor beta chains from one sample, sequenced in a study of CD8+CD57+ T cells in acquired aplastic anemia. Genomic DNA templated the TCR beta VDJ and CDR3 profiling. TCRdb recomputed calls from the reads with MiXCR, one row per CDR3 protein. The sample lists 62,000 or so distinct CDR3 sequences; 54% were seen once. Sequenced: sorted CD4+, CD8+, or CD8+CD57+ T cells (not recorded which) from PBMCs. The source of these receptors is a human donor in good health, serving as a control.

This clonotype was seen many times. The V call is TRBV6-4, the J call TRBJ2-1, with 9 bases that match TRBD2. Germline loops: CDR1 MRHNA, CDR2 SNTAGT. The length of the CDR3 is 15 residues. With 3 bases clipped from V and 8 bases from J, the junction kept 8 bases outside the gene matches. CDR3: CASSEILAGGDEQFF. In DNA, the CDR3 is TGTGCCAGCAGTGAAATCCTTGCGGGAGGGGATGAGCAGTTCTTC.

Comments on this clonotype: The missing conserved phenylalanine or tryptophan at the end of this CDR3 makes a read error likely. The DNA for the CDR3 is TGTACCACCAGCAGTCTTGGTAGTGGCCCTGGGTTTGCAGATACGCAGTATTCT. As protein: CTTSSLGSGPGFADTQYS. The chain links TRBV15 to TRBJ2-3; D is uncertain. CDR3 length equals 18 residues. The V gene's germline CDR1 is LNHNV and CDR2 YYDKDF (reference sequence).

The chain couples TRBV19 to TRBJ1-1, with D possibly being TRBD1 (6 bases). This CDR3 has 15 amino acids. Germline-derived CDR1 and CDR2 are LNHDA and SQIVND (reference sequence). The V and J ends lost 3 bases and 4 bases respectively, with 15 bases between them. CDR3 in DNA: TGTGCCAGTAGTATTCCAGCAGGGGAGAGCACTGAAGCTTTCTTT. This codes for CASSIPAGESTEAFF.

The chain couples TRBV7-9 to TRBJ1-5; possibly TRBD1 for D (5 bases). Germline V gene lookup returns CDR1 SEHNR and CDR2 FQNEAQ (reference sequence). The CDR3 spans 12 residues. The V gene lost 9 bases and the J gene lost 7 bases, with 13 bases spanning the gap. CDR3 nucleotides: TGTGCCAGTACAGGCGTAGGGCAGCCCCAGCATTTT. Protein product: CASTGVGQPQHF.

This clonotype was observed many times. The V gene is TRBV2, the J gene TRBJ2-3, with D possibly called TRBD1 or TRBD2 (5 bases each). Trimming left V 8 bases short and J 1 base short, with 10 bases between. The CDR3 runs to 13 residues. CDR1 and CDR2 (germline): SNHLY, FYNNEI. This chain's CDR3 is CASGDGGTDTQYF. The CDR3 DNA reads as TGTGCCAGCGGGGACGGGGGCACAGATACGCAGTATTTT.

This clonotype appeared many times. The CDR3 protein is CASSQGDFQETQYF. CDR3 DNA sequence: TGTGCCAGCAGCCAAGGAGATTTCCAAGAGACCCAGTACTTC. V usage is TRBV14 and J usage is TRBJ2-5; unclear D gene. Per the germline V gene, CDR1 is SGHDN and CDR2 is FVKESK. The CDR3 contains 14 residues. Trimming pared 1 base from V and 1 base from J, leaving 7 bases between.

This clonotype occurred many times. CDR3 DNA: TGTGCCAGCAGCCGAGAACAGGGGGCGGGTAGCGCCTATAATTCACCCCTCCACTTT. Translated: CASSREQGAGSAYNSPLHF. The chain is built from TRBV7-9 and TRBJ1-6; TRBD1 matches at 9 bases. J was trimmed by 2 bases and V by 5 bases; bases with no gene match: 13. Germline V gene data show CDR1 as SEHNR and CDR2 as FQNEAQ (reference sequence). The CDR3 runs 19 residues.

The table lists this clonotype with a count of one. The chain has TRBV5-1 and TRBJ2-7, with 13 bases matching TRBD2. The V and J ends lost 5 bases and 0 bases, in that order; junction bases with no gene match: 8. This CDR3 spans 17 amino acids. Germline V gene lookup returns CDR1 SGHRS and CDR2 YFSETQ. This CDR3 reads CASRLGTSGKNSYEQYF. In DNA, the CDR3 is TGCGCCAGCAGACTCGGGACTAGCGGGAAAAACTCCTACGAGCAGTACTTC.

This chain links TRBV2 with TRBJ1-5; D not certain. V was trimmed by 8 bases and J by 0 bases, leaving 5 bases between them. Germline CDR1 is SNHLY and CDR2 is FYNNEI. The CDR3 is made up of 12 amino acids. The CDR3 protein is CASRYSNQPQHF. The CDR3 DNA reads TGTGCCAGCCGGTATAGCAATCAGCCCCAGCATTTT.

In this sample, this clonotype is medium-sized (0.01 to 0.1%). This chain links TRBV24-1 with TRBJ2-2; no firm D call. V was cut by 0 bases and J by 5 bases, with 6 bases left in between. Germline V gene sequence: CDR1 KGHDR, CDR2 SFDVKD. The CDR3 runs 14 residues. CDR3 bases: TGTGCCACCAGTGATTTGCAAGGGACCGGGGAGCTGTTTTTT. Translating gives CATSDLQGTGELFF.

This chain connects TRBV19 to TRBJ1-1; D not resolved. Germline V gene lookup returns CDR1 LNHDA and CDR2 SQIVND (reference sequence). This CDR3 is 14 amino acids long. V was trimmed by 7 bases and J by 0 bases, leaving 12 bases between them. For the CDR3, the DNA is TGTGCCAGTACAATTCAGCTGATGAACACTGAAGCTTTCTTT. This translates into CASTIQLMNTEAFF.

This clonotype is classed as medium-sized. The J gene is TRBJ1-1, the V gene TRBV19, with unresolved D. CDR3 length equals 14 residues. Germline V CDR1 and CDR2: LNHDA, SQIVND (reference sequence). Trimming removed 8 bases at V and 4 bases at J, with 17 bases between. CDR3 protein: CASLDGGPVTEAFF. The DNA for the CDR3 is TGTGCCAGTCTGGACGGCGGACCGGTCACTGAAGCTTTCTTT.

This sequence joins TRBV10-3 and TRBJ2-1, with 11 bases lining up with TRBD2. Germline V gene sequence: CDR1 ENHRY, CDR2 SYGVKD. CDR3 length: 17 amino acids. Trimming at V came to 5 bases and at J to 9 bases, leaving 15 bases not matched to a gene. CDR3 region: CAISRAGEVAGGTEQFF. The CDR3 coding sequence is TGTGCCATCAGTCGGGCGGGGGAGGTAGCGGGGGGGACTGAGCAGTTCTTC.

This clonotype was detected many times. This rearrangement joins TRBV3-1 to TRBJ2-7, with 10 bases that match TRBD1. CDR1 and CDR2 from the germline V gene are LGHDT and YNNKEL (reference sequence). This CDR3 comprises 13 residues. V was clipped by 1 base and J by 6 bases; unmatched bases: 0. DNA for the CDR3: TGTGCCAGCAGCCAAGGGGACAGGGGCGAGCAGTACTTC. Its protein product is CASSQGDRGEQYF.

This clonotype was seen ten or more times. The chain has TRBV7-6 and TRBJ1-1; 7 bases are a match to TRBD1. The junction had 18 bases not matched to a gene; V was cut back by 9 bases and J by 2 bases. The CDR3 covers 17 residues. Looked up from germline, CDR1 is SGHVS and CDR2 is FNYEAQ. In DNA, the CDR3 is TGTGCCAGAAAAAATGAACAGGGACAGAAGAAAAACACTGAAGCTTTCTTT. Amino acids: CARKNEQGQKKNTEAFF.

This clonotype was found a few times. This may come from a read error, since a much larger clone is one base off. CDR3 bases: TGCAGTGCTAGAGACGAAGGGGAAGCACGAATGGACACTGAAGCTTTCTTT. This translates into CSARDEGEARMDTEAFF. V gene TRBV20-1 combines with J gene TRBJ1-1; a possible D gene is TRBD1 (5 bases). V lost 0 bases and J lost 3, with 20 bases in between. The germline V gene has CDR1 DFQATT and CDR2 SNEGSKA (reference sequence). The length of the CDR3 is 17 residues.

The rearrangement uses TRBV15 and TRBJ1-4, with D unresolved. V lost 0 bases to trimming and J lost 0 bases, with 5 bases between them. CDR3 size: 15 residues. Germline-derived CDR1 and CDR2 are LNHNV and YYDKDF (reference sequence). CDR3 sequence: CATSRDGTTNEKLFF. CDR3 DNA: TGTGCCACCAGCAGAGACGGGACAACTAATGAAAAACTGTTTTTT.

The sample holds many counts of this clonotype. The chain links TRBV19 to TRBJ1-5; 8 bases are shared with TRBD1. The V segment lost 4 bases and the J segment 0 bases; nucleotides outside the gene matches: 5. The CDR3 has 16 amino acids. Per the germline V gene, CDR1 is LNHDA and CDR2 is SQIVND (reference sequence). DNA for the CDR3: TGTGCCAGTAGTAGCTGGACAGGGCATAGCAATCAGCCCCAGCATTTT. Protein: CASSSWTGHSNQPQHF.

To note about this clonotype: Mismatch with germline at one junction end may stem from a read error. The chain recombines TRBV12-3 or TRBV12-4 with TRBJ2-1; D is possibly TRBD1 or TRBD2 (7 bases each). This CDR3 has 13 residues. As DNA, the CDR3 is TGTGACAGCAGGGGGGGGGCCCTCAATGAGCAGTTCTTC. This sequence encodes CDSRGGALNEQFF.

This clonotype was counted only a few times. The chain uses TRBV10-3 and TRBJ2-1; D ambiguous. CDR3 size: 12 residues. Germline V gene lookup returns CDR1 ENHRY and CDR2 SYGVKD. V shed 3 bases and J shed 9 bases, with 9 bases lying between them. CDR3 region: CAISDPRFEQFF. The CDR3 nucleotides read TGTGCCATCAGTGACCCACGTTTTGAGCAGTTCTTC.